This T cell receptor (beta chain) was found in a study of T-cell memory formation after mild COVID-19. On the study more broadly: TCR clustering was largely donor specific. Overall study results and limits: Some clones that responded turned up in pre-infection memory, which suggests that cross-reactive memory joined in. Day 15 to 85 contracting clones showed balanced CD4/CD8; day 15 to 37 expanders favored CD4+.

This CDR3 comprises 16 residues. Trimming pared 8 bases from V and 3 bases from J, leaving 20 bases between. The TCR alpha and TCR beta cDNA libraries, bearing sample barcodes and UMIs, were generated by 5'RACE using constant-segment primers. From the 5' RACE reads, TCRdb called clonotypes with MiXCR, one entry per CDR3 protein. Of about 350,000 distinct CDR3 sequences detected, about 13% appear once; the ten largest clones hold 22%. This clonotype was observed at least ten times. Its antigen remains unidentified. This rearrangement joins TRBV6-7 to TRBJ2-1, with D possibly TRBD1 on 8 matching bases. TRBV6-7 is an ORF, and what it does is uncertain. The receptor's source is a young man who had mild COVID-19 (a few samples of this study predate the infection). Cell type and time point are not known. Sequenced sample: PBMCs or a T cell subset sorted from them (not recorded which). The chain's CDR3 is CASHRGGRGLYNEQFF. CDR3 sequence (DNA): TGTGCCAGCCATAGGGGGGGCAGGGGGCTCTACAATGAGCAGTTCTTC.